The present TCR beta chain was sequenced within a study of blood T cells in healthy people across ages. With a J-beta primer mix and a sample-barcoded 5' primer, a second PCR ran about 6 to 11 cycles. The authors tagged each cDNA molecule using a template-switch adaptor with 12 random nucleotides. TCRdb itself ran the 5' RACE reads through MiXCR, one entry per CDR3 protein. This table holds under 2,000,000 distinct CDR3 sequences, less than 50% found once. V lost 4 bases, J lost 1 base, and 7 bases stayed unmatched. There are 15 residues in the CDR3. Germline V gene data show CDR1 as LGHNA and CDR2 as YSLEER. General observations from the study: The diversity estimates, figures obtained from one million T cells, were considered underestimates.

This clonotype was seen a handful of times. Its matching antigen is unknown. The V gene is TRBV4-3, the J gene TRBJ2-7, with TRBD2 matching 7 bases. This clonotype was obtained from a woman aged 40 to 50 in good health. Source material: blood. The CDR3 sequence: CASSPGGPRSYEQYF. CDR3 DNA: TGCGCCAGCAGCCCGGGAGGTCCCCGTTCCTACGAGCAGTACTTC.